Presented here are 15 T cell receptor beta chains from one specimen sequenced in a study of blood T cell repertoires in COVID-19 (dated by TCRdb to 2019 to 2021). Preparation of the library involved the immunoSEQ multiplex PCR assay. The source is immuneACCESS, and TCRdb retained only in-frame sequences with V and J called. Part of the clones is not carried over; for the studies checked, unresolved V genes explain less than half of this, and the remainder is unexplained. For this sample the table gives about 150,000 clones, of which over 75% were detected only once. The top ten hold under 0.8% of the sample. Sequenced sample: peripheral blood. The receptors stem from a man between 60 and 70 years old with COVID-19, enrolled during active disease.

The rearrangement joins TRBV7-3 to TRBJ2-1; no definite D call. Germline CDR1 reads SGHTA; CDR2 reads FQGTGA. Trimming took 3 bases from V and 5 from J, leaving 11 bases between them. This CDR3 comprises 14 residues. Here the CDR3 DNA reads TGTGCCAGCAGCTTGGCCCCCAGTGACAATGAGCAGTTCTTC. Its protein product is CASSLAPSDNEQFF. Full variable domain (outside the CDR3, taken from reference TRBV7-3 and TRBJ2-1): GAGVSQTPSNKVTEKGKYVELRCDPISGHTALYWYRQSLGQGPEFLIYFQGTGAADDSGLPNDRFFAVRPEGSVSTLKIQRTERGDSAVYLCASSLAPSDNEQFFGPGTRLTVL.

This clone was seen just once. The chain recombines TRBV7-6 with TRBJ2-7; 12 bases align to TRBD2. There are 16 residues in the CDR3. With 4 bases clipped from V and 7 bases from J, the junction kept 11 bases outside the gene matches. From germline, CDR1 is SGHVS and CDR2 FNYEAQ. CDR3 nucleotides: TGTGCCAGCAGCTCCCGGACTAGCGGGGCGACGGGAGAGCAGTACTTC. It encodes CASSSRTSGATGEQYF.

This sequence joins TRBV7-9 and TRBJ1-1, with D unclear. V was pared by 6 bases and J by 2 bases, with 10 bases between. In germline, CDR1 is SEHNR, CDR2 FQNEAQ (reference sequence). The CDR3 runs to 13 residues. The CDR3 is CASSAVFNTEAFF. The CDR3 bases are TGTGCCAGCAGTGCAGTTTTCAACACTGAAGCTTTCTTT. The entire variable domain, with the rest obtained from reference TRBV7-9 and TRBJ1-1, is as follows: DTGVSQNPRHKITKRGQNVTFRCDPISEHNRLYWYRQTLGQGPEFLTYFQNEAQLEKSRLLSDRFSAERPKGSFSTLEIQRTEQGDSAMYLCASSAVFNTEAFFGQGTRLTVV.

This clone showed up just once. The chain employs TRBV7-2 and TRBJ2-7, with TRBD2 matching 7 bases. CDR1 is SGHTA and CDR2 is FQGNSA in the germline V gene. The V and J ends lost 6 bases and 5 bases, in that order; junction bases with no gene match: 13. This CDR3 is built from 15 residues. The CDR3, as DNA: TGTGCCAGCAGGCTATCCTTAACTAGCGACCACGAGCAGTACTTC. Encoded protein: CASRLSLTSDHEQYF. Complete variable domain (other parts from reference TRBV7-2 and TRBJ2-7): GAGVSQSPSNKVTEKGKDVELRCDPISGHTALYWYRQSLGQGLEFLIYFQGNSAPDKSGLPSDRFSAERTGGSVSTLTIQRTQQEDSAVYLCASRLSLTSDHEQYFGPGTRLTVT.

The V and J genes are TRBV19 and TRBJ1-2, with D possibly TRBD1 on 6 matching bases. V was trimmed by 5 bases and J by 9 bases, leaving 19 bases between them. The CDR3 is 14 amino acids. Germline V CDR1 and CDR2: LNHDA, SQIVND (reference sequence). CDR3: CASSPRGDTFSYTF. CDR3 sequence (DNA): TGTGCCAGTAGTCCCCGGGGGGACACTTTCAGCTACACCTTC.

V is TRBV6-5 and J is TRBJ2-1; the match to TRBD1 covers 12 bases. The CDR3 sequence is 14 residues long. V lost 6 bases, J lost 8 bases, and 5 bases stayed unmatched. The V gene's germline CDR1 is MNHEY and CDR2 SVGAGI. The CDR3 nucleotides are TGTGCCAGCAGAGTGGGACAGGGGGCCTATGAGCAGTTCTTC. Translated, it gives CASRVGQGAYEQFF.

The genes are TRBV5-6 and TRBJ2-7; 9 nucleotides agree with TRBD1. Unmatched junction bases numbered 1, after V lost 3 bases and J lost 3 bases. CDR1 is SGHDT and CDR2 is YYEEEE in the germline V gene. The length of the CDR3 is 13 residues. The CDR3 DNA reads TGTGCCAGCAGCTGGGGACAGGGCTACGAGCAGTACTTC. It is translated as CASSWGQGYEQYF.

The rearrangement uses TRBV11-3 and TRBJ2-2; no clear D gene. Germline V gene lookup returns CDR1 SGHNT and CDR2 YENEEA. V was shortened by 2 bases and J by 3 bases, with 10 bases between the two germline ends. The CDR3 has 15 amino acids. The CDR3 sequence: CASSLLADDTGELFF. CDR3 coding DNA: TGTGCCAGCAGCTTATTAGCCGACGACACCGGGGAGCTGTTTTTT.

This chain uses TRBV10-3 with TRBJ1-2; maybe TRBD1 (5 bases). Germline CDR1 is ENHRY and CDR2 is SYGVKD. Trimming removed 3 bases at V and 4 bases at J, with 9 bases between. The CDR3 covers 13 residues. CDR3 nucleotide sequence: TGTGCCATCAGTGAAGGACAAGGCTATGGCTACACCTTC. This gives the protein CAISEGQGYGYTF.

The chain has TRBV30 and TRBJ1-6; perhaps TRBD1 as D (6 bases). Trimming left V 3 bases short and J 10 bases short, with 16 bases between. Germline V gene sequence: CDR1 GTSNPN, CDR2 SVGIG (reference sequence). CDR3 length: 14 amino acids. The CDR3 bases are TGTGCCTGGAGCGAACAGGGCGGGGGGTCACCCCTCCACTTT. Its translation: CAWSEQGGGSPLHF.

This clone was recorded once. The rearrangement joins TRBV6-5 to TRBJ2-1; 10 nucleotides agree with TRBD2. This CDR3 is 14 amino acids long. CDR1 and CDR2 from the germline V gene are MNHEY and SVGAGI. With V trimmed by 6 bases and J by 5 bases, 4 bases remained unmatched. The CDR3 reads CASRKRGGNNEQFF. DNA of the CDR3: TGTGCCAGCAGGAAGCGGGGGGGAAACAATGAGCAGTTCTTC.

This sequence joins TRBV11-3 and TRBJ1-3; a possible D gene is TRBD1 (5 bases). Trimming cost V 4 bases and J 1 base, with 14 bases left between them. The germline CDR1 and CDR2 sequences are SGHNT and YENEEA. This CDR3 spans 16 amino acids. This chain's CDR3 is CASSSRGRESGNTIYF. The CDR3 DNA is TGTGCCAGCAGCTCCCGCGGCAGGGAATCTGGAAACACCATATATTTT.

The chain recombines TRBV19 with TRBJ2-3; 7 bases are a match to TRBD1. CDR1 is LNHDA and CDR2 is SQIVND in the germline V gene (reference sequence). V trimming: 3 bases; J trimming: 4 bases; junction bases outside the gene matches: 4. The CDR3 has 14 amino acids. The CDR3 DNA follows: TGTGCCAGTAGTATGTGGCAGGGGGCAGATACGCAGTATTTT. Its protein product is CASSMWQGADTQYF.

This clone was seen once. This chain uses TRBV5-4 with TRBJ2-7; weak D call: TRBD1 (6 bases). The CDR3 is 14 residues long. Germline-derived CDR1 and CDR2 are SGHNT and YYREEE (reference sequence). V was clipped by 1 base and J by 0 bases, with 8 bases between them. The CDR3 bases are TGTGCCAGCAGCTTGCAGGGGACCTCCTACGAGCAGTACTTC. Protein: CASSLQGTSYEQYF. Full variable domain (outside the CDR3, taken from reference TRBV5-4 and TRBJ2-7): ETGVTQSPTHLIKTRGQQVTLRCSSQSGHNTVSWYQQALGQGPQFIFQYYREEENGRGNFPPRFSGLQFPNYSSELNVNALELDDSALYLCASSLQGTSYEQYFGPGTRLTVT.

The genes are TRBV6-5 and TRBJ2-5; 7 nucleotides line up with TRBD1. V shed 4 bases and J 7 bases; nucleotides not matched to a gene: 9. The CDR3 spans 14 residues. Germline V gene lookup returns CDR1 MNHEY and CDR2 SVGAGI. CDR3 protein: CASSFYRDSGTQYF. The DNA for the CDR3 is TGTGCCAGCAGTTTCTACCGGGACAGCGGGACCCAGTACTTC.